This T cell receptor beta chain was captured in a study of sequential checkpoint blockade in melanoma. Notes on the study in general: About 30 times likelier clinical benefit followed increased tumor T-cell fraction and clonality.

This clone qualifies as medium-sized. Antigen: not known. The sample's treatment: randomized to nivolumab then ipilimumab (arm A) or the reverse (arm B). The repertoire was sequenced with immunoSEQ multiplex PCR; TCRdb's copy has only in-frame clones and lacks some. The sample records some 3,300 clones, about a third being singletons. This sequence originates from a human donor with melanoma. This specimen was tumor tissue (inferred from file names), taken from a patient given nivolumab and ipilimumab in sequence.

Here the CDR3 reads CASSEGGVAYNEQFF. The DNA for the CDR3 is TGTGCCAGCAGCGAGGGGGGGGTGGCCTACAATGAGCAGTTCTTC. V is TRBV7-6 and J is TRBJ2-1; tentative D call: TRBD2 (7 bases). Germline-derived CDR1 and CDR2 are SGHVS and FNYEAQ. V lost 5 bases to trimming and J lost 2 bases, with 13 bases between them. The length of the CDR3 is 15 residues.